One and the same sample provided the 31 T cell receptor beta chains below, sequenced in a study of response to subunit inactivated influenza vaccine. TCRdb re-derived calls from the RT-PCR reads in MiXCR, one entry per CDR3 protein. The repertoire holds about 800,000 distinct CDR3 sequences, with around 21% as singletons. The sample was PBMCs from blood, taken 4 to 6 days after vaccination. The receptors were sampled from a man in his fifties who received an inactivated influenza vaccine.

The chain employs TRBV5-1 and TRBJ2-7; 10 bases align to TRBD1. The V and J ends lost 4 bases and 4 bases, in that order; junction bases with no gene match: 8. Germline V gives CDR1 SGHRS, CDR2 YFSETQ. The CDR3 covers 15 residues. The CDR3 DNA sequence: TGCGCCAGCAGCGGGACAGGGGCGTCCAAATACGAGCAGTACTTC. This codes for CASSGTGASKYEQYF.

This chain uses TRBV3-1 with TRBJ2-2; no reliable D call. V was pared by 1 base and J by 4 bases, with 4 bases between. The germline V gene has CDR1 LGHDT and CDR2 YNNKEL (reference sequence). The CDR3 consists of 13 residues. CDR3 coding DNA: TGTGCCAGCAGCCAAGTGGTCACCGGGGAGCTGTTTTTT. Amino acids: CASSQVVTGELFF.

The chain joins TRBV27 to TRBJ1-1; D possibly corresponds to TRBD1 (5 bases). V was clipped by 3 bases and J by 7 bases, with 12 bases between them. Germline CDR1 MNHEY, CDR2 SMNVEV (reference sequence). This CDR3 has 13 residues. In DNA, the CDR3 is TGTGCCAGCAGTTTTCCGGGGGGGTTTGAAGCTTTCTTT. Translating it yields CASSFPGGFEAFF.

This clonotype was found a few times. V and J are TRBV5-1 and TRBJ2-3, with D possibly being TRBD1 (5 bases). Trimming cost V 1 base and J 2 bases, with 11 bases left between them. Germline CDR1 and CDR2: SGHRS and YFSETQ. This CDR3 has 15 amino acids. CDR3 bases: TGCGCCAGCAGCTTGTATCGACAGAACACAGATACGCAGTATTTT. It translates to CASSLYRQNTDTQYF.

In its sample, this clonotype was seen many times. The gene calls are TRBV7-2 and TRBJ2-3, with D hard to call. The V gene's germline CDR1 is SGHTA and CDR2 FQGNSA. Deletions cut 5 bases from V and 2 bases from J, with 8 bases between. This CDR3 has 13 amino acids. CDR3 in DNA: TGTGCCAGCAGCCAAGGGAACACAGATACGCAGTATTTT. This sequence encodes CASSQGNTDTQYF.

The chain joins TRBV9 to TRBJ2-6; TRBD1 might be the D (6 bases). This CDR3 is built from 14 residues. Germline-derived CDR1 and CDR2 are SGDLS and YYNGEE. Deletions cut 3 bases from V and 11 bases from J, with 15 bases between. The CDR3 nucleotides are TGTGCCAGCAGCGGCTTACGACAGGTAGACGTCCTGACTTTC. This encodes CASSGLRQVDVLTF.

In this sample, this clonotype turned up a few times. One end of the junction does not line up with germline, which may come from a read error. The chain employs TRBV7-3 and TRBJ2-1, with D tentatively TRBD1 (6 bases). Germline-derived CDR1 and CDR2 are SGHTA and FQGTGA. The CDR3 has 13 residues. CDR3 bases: TGTGCCAGCAGCATAACAGGGCGCAATGAGCAGTTCTTC. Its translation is CASSITGRNEQFF.

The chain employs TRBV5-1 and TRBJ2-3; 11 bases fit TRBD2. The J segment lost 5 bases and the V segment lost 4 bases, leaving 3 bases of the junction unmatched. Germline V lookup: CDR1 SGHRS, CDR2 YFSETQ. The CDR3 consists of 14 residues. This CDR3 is CASSKGTSGDTQYF. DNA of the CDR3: TGCGCCAGCAGCAAAGGGACTAGCGGAGATACGCAGTATTTT.

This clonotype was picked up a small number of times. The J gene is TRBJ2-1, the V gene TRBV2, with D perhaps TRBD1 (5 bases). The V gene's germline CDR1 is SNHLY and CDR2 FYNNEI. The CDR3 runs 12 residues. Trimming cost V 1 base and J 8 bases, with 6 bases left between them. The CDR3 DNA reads TGTGCCAGCAGTGAAGGGGGCTATGAGCAGTTCTTC. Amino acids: CASSEGGYEQFF.

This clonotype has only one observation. The CDR3 sequence: CSAQTSKGTGELFF. The CDR3 DNA follows: TGCAGCGCCCAGACTAGCAAAGGCACCGGGGAGCTGTTTTTT. The chain carries TRBV29-1 and TRBJ2-2; 7 nucleotides line up with TRBD2. CDR1 is SQVTM and CDR2 is ANQGSEA in the germline V gene. The V and J ends lost 7 bases and 4 bases, in that order; junction bases with no gene match: 9. The CDR3 sequence is 14 residues long.

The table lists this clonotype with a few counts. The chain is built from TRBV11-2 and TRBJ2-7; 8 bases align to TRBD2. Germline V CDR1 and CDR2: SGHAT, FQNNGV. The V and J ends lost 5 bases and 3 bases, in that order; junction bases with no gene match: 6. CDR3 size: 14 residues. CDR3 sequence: CASSAIAGYYEQYF. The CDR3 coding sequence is TGTGCCAGCAGCGCCATAGCGGGGTACTACGAGCAGTACTTC. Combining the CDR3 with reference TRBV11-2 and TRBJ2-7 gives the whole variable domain EAGVAQSPRYKIIEKRQSVAFWCNPISGHATLYWYQQILGQGPKLLIQFQNNGVVDDSQLPKDRFSAERLKGVDSTLKIQPAKLEDSAVYLCASSAIAGYYEQYFGPGTRLTVT.

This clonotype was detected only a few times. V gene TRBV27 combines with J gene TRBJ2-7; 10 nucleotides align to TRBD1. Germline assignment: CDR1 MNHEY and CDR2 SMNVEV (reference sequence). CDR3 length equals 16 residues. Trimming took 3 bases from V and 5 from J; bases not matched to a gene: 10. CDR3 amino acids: CASSLSPGQGSNEQYF. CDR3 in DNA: TGTGCCAGCAGTTTGTCCCCGGGACAGGGGAGCAACGAGCAGTACTTC.

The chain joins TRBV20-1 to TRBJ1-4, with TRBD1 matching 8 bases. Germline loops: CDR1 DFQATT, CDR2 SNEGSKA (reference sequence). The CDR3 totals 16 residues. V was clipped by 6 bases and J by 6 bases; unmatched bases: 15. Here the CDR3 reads CSAKGLRGTGYEKLFF. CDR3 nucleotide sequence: TGCAGTGCAAAAGGACTGAGGGGGACAGGATATGAAAAACTGTTTTTT.

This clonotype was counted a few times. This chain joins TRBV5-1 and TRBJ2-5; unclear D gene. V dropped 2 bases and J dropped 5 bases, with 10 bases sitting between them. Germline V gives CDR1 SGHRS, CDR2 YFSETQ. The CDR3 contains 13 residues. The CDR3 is CASSLALDETQYF. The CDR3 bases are TGCGCCAGCAGCTTAGCCCTAGATGAGACCCAGTACTTC.

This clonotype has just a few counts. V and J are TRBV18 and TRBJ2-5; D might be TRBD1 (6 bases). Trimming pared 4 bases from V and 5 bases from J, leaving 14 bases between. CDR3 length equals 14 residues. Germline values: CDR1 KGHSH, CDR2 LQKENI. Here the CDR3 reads CASSLTGPPETQYF. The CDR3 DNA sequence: TGTGCCAGCTCACTGACAGGACCCCCCGAGACCCAGTACTTC.

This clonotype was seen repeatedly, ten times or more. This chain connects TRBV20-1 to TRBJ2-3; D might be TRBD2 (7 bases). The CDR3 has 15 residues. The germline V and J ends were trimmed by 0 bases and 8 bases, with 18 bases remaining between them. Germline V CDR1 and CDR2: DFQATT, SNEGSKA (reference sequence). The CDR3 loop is CSARDERRGLGTQYF. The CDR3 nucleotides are TGCAGTGCTAGAGATGAAAGGCGGGGGCTTGGTACGCAGTATTTT.

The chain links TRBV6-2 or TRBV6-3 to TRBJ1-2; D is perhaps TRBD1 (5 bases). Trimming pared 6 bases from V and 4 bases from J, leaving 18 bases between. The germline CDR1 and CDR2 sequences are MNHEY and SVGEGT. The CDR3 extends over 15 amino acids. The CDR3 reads CASRSDRIPFYGYTF. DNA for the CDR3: TGTGCCAGCAGATCCGACAGAATCCCCTTCTATGGCTACACCTTC.

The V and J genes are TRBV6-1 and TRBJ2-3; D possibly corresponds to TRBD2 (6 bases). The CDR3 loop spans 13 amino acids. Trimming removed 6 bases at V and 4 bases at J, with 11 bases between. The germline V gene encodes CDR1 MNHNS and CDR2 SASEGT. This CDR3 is CASRTRVADTQYF. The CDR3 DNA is TGTGCCAGCAGGACTAGGGTCGCAGATACGCAGTATTTT.

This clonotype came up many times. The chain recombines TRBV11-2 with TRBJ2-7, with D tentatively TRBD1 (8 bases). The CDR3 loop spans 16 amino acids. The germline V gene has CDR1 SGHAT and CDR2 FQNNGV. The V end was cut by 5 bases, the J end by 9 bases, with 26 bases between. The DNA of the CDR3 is TGTGCCAGCAGCACACTAACAGGGGGGGTCCTACGATTGCAGTACTTC. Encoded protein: CASSTLTGGVLRLQYF.

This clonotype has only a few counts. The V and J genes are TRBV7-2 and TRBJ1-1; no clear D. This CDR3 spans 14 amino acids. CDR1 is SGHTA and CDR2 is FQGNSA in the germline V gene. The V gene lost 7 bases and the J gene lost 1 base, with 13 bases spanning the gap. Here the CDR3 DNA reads TGTGCCAGCACCCAGATCGGGAGGAACACTGAAGCTTTCTTT. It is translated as CASTQIGRNTEAFF.

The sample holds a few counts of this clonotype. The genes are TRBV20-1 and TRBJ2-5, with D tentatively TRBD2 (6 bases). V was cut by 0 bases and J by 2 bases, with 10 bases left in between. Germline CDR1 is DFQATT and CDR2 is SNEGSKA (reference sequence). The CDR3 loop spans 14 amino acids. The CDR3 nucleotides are TGCAGTGCTAGAGAGGGGGGACGACAAGAGACCCAGTACTTC. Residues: CSAREGGRQETQYF.

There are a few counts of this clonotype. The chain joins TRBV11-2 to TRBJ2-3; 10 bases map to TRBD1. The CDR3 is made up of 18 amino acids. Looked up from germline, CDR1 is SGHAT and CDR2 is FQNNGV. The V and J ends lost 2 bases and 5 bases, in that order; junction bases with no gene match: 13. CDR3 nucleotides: TGTGCCAGCAGCTTATCCACCTCGACAGGGGGCGCCATAGATACGCAGTATTTT. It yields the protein CASSLSTSTGGAIDTQYF.

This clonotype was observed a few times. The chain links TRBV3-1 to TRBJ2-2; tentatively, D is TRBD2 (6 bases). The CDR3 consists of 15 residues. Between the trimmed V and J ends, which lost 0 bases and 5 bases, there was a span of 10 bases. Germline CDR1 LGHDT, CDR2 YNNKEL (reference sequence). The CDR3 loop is CASSQEVEGTGELFF. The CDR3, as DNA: TGTGCCAGCAGCCAAGAAGTGGAGGGAACCGGGGAGCTGTTTTTT. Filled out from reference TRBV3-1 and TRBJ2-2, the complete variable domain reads DTAVSQTPKYLVTQMGNDKSIKCEQNLGHDTMYWYKQDSKKFLKIMFSYNNKELIINETVPNRFSPKSPDKAHLNLHINSLELGDSAVYFCASSQEVEGTGELFFGEGSRLTVL.

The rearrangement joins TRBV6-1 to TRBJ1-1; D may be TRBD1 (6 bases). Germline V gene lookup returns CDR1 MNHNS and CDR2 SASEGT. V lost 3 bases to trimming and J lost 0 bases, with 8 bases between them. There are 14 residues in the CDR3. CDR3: CASSEDSLNTEAFF. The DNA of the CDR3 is TGTGCCAGCAGTGAGGACAGTTTGAACACTGAAGCTTTCTTT.

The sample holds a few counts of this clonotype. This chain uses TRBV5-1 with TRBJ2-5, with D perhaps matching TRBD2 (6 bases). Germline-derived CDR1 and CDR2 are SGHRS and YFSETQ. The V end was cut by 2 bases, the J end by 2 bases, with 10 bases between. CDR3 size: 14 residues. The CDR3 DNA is TGCGCCAGCAGCTTTGAAGCGGGTCAAGAGACCCAGTACTTC. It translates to CASSFEAGQETQYF.

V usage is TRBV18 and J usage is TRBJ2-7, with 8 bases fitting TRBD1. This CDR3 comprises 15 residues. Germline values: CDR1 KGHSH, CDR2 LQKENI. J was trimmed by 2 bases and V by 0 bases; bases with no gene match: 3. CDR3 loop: CASSPPDREAYEQYF. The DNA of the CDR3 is TGTGCCAGCTCACCACCGGACAGGGAAGCCTACGAGCAGTACTTC.

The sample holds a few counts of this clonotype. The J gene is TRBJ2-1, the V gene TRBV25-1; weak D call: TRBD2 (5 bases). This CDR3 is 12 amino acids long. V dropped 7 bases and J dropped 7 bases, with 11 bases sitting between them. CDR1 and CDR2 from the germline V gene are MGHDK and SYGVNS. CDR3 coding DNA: TGTGCCAGCACGCCGGGGTGGAATGAGCAGTTCTTC. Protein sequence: CASTPGWNEQFF.

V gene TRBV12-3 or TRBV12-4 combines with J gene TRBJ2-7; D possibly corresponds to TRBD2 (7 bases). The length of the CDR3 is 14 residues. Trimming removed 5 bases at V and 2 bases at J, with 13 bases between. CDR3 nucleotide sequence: TGTGCCAGCAGTGGGGGGGGCAGCGCCTACGAGCAGTACTTC. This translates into CASSGGGSAYEQYF.

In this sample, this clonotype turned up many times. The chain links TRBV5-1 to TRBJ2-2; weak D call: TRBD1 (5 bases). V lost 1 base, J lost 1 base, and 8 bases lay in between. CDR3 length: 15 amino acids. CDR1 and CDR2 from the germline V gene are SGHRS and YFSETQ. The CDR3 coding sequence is TGCGCCAGCAGCTTGATAGGACAGAACACCGGGGAGCTGTTTTTT. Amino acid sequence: CASSLIGQNTGELFF.

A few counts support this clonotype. CDR3 amino acids: CASTEGGLINEQFF. CDR3 nucleotide sequence: TGTGCCAGCACCGAGGGGGGGCTTATCAATGAGCAGTTCTTC. V and J are TRBV28 and TRBJ2-1, with D tentatively TRBD2 (7 bases). CDR3 size: 14 residues. Germline V gives CDR1 MDHEN, CDR2 SYDVKM. The V gene lost 7 bases and the J gene lost 6 bases, with 16 bases spanning the gap.

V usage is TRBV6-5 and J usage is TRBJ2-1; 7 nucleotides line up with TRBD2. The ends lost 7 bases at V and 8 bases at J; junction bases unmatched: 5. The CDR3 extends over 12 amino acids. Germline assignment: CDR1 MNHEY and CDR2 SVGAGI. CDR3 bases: TGTGCCAGCACCGGGGGGAGAGATGAGCAGTTCTTC. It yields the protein CASTGGRDEQFF.